The entry below describes one TCR beta chain. These data come from a study of blood T cell repertoires in COVID-19. The CDR3 runs 15 residues. Germline CDR1 SGDLS, CDR2 YYNGEE. V was cut by 4 bases and J by 1 base, with 12 bases left in between. Assay used: immunoSEQ multiplex PCR; TCRdb lists only in-frame clones, some missing. The sample has roughly 60,000 clones; roughly 87% are singletons. Material: peripheral blood. The chain links TRBV9 to TRBJ1-5, with D unclear. This TCR came from a human donor with acute or convalescent COVID-19. The donor label of this sample is uncertain. CDR3 in DNA: TGTGCCAGCAGCCCCGAAGGAGCAAGCAATCAGCCCCAGCATTTT. Translation gives CASSPEGASNQPQHF.